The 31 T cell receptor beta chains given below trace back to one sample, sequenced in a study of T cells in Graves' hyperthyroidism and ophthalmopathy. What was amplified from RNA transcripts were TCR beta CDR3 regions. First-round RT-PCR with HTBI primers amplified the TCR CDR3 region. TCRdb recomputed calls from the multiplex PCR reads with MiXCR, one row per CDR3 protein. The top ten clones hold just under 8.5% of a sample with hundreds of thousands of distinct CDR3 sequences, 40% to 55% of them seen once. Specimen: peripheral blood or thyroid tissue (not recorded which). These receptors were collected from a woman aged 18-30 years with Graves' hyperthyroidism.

The CDR3 bases are TGTGCCAGCAGTGAAGGACAGGGGCGTCTGTCTTTCTTT. Its protein is CASSEGQGRLSFF. The gene calls are TRBV2 and TRBJ1-1; 8 bases map to TRBD1. Germline CDR1 SNHLY, CDR2 FYNNEI. V shed 1 base, J shed 12 bases, and the junction held 7 bases outside the gene matches. This CDR3 contains 13 residues.

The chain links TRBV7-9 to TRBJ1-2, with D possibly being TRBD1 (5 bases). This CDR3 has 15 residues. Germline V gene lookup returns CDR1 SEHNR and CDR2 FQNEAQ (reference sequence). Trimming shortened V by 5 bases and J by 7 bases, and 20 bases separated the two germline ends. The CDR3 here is CASSRDPIIGGGYTF. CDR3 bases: TGTGCCAGCAGCCGGGACCCGATAATCGGGGGTGGCTACACCTTC.

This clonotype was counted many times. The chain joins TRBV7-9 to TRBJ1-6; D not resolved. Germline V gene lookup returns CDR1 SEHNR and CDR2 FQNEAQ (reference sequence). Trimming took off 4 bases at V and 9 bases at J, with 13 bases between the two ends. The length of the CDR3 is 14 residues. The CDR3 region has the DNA TGTGCCAGCAGCTCATGGGCTAAGGGTTCACCCCTCCACTTT. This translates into CASSSWAKGSPLHF.

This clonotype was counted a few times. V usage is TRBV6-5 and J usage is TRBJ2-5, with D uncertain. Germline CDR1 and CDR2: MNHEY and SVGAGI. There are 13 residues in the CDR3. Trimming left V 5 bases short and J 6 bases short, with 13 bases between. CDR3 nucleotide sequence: TGTGCCAGCAGTGAGGTTCCCCGGAAGACCCAGTACTTC. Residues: CASSEVPRKTQYF.

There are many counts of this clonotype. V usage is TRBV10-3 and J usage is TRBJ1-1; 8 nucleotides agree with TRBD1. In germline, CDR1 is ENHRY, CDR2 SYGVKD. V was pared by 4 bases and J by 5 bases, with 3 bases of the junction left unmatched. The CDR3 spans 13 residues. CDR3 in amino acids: CAISAGGGTEAFF. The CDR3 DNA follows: TGTGCCATCAGTGCAGGGGGCGGAACTGAAGCTTTCTTT.

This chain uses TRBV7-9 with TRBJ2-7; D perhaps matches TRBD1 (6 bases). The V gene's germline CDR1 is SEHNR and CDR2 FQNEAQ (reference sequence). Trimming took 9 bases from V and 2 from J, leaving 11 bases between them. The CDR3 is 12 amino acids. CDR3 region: CASSRDTYEQYF. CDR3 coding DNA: TGTGCCAGTAGTAGGGACACCTACGAGCAGTACTTC. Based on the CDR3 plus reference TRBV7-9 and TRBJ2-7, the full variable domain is DTGVSQNPRHKITKRGQNVTFRCDPISEHNRLYWYRQTLGQGPEFLTYFQNEAQLEKSRLLSDRFSAERPKGSFSTLEIQRTEQGDSAMYLCASSRDTYEQYFGPGTRLTVT.

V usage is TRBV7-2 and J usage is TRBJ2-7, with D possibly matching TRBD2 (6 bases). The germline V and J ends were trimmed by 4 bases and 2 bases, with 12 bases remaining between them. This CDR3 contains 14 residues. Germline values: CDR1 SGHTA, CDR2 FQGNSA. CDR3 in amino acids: CASSWRDGAYEQYF. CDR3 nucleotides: TGTGCCAGCAGCTGGAGGGACGGGGCCTACGAGCAGTACTTC.

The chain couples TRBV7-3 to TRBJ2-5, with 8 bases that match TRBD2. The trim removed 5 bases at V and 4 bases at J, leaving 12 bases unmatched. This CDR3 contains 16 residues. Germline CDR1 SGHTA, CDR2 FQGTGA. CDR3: CASSQAPGGSGETQYF. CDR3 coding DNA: TGTGCCAGCAGCCAGGCTCCGGGGGGGAGTGGAGAGACCCAGTACTTC. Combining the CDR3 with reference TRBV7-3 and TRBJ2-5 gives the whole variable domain GAGVSQTPSNKVTEKGKYVELRCDPISGHTALYWYRQSLGQGPEFLIYFQGTGAADDSGLPNDRFFAVRPEGSVSTLKIQRTERGDSAVYLCASSQAPGGSGETQYFGPGTRLLVL.

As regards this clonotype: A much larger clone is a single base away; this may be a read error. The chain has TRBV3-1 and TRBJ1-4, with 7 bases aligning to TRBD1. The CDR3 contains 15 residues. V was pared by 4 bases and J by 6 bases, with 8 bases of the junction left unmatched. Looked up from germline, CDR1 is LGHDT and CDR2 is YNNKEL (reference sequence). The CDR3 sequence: CASSPPGQRDEKLFF. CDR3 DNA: TGTGCCAGCAGCCCTCCGGGACAGAGGGATGAAAAACTGTTTTTT.

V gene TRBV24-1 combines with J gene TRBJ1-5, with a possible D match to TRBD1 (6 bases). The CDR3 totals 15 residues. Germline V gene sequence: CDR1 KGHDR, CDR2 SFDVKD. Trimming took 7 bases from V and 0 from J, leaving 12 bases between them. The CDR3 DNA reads TGTGCCACCAGCACCGGGACAACTAGCAATCAGCCCCAGCATTTT. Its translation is CATSTGTTSNQPQHF.

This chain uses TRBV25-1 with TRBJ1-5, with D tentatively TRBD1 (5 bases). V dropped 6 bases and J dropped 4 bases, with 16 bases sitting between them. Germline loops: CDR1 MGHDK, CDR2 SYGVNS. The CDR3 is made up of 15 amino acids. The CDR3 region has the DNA TGTGCCAGCAGCTTTTTGGGGGTGGCAAATCAGCCCCAGCATTTT. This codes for CASSFLGVANQPQHF.

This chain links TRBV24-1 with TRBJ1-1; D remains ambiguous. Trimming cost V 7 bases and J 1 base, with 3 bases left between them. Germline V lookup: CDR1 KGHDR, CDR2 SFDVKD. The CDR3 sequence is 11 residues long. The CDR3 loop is CATRQNTEAFF. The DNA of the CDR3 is TGTGCCACCAGACAGAACACTGAAGCTTTCTTT.

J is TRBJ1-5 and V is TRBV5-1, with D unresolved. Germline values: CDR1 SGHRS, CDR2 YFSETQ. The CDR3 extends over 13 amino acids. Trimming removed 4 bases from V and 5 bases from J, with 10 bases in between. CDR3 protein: CASSQRTDQPQHF. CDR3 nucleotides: TGCGCCAGCAGCCAAAGGACGGATCAGCCCCAGCATTTT. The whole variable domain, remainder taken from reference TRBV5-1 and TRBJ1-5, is KAGVTQTPRYLIKTRGQQVTLSCSPISGHRSVSWYQQTPGQGLQFLFEYFSETQRNKGNFPGRFSGRQFSNSRSEMNVSTLELGDSALYLCASSQRTDQPQHFGDGTRLSIL.

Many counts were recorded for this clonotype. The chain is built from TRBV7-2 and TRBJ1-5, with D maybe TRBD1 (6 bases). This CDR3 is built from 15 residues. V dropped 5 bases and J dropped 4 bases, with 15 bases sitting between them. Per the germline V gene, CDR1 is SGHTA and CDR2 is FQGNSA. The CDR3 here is CASSDTGTRNQPQHF. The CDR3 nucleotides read TGTGCCAGCAGCGATACCGGGACAAGAAATCAGCCCCAGCATTTT. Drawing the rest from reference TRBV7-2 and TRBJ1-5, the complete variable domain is GAGVSQSPSNKVTEKGKDVELRCDPISGHTALYWYRQSLGQGLEFLIYFQGNSAPDKSGLPSDRFSAERTGGSVSTLTIQRTQQEDSAVYLCASSDTGTRNQPQHFGDGTRLSIL.

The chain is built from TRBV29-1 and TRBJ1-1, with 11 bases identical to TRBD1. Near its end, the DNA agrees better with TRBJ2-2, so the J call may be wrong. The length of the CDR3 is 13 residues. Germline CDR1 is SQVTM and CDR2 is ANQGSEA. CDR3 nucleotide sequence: TGCAGCGTTGGGGACAGGGGGACCGGGGAGCTGTTTTTT. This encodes CSVGDRGTGELFF.

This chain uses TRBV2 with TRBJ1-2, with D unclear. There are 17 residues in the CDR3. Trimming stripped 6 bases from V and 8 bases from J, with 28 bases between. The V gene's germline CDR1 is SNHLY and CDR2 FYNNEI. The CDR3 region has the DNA TGTGCCAGCAGATCCCGCTGGGGAAGCGGGAGCCAAGGAGGCTACACCTTC. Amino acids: CASRSRWGSGSQGGYTF.

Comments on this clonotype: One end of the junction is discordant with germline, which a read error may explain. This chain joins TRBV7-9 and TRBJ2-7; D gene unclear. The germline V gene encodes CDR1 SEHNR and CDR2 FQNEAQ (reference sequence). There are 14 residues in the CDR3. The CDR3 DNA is TGTGCCAGCAGCTTAGCGTTGGCAGGCTACAAGCAGTACTTC. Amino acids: CASSLALAGYKQYF.

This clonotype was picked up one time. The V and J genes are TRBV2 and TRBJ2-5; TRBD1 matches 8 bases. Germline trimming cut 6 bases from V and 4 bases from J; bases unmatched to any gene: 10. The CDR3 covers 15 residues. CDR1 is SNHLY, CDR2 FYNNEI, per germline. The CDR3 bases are TGTGCCAGCAGCCGTTCGGCACAGGGGGGAGAGACCCAGTACTTC. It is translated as CASSRSAQGGETQYF.

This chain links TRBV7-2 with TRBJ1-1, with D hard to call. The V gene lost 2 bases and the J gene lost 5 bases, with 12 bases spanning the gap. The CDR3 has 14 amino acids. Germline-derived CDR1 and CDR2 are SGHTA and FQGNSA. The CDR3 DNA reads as TGTGCCAGCAGCTTACATCAAGGGCTTACTGAAGCTTTCTTT. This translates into CASSLHQGLTEAFF.

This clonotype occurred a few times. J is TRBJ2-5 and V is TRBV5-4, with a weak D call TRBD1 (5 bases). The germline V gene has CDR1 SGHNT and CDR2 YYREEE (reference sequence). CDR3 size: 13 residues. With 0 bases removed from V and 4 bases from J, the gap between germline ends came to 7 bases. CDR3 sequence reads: CASSLARVETQYF. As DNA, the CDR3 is TGTGCCAGCAGCTTGGCCAGGGTAGAGACCCAGTACTTC.

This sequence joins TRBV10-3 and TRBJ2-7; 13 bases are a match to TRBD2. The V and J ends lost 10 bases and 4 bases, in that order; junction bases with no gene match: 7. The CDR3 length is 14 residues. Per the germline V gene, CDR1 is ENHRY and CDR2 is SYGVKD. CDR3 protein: CATKRLAGGYEQYF. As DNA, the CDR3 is TGTGCCACCAAACGACTAGCGGGAGGTTACGAGCAGTACTTC.

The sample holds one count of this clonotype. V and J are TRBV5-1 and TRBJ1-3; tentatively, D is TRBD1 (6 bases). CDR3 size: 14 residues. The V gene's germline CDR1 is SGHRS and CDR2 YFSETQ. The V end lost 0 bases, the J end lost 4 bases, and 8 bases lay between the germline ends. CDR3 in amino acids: CASSLEGHGNTIYF. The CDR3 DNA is TGCGCCAGCAGCTTGGAGGGACACGGAAACACCATATATTTT.

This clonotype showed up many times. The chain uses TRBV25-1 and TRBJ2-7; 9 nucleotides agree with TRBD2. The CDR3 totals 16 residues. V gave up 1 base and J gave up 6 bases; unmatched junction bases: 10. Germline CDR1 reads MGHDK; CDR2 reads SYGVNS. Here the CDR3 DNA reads TGTGCCAGCAGTGAATTGGGTAGCGGGAGTAAGATCGAGCAGTACTTC. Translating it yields CASSELGSGSKIEQYF.

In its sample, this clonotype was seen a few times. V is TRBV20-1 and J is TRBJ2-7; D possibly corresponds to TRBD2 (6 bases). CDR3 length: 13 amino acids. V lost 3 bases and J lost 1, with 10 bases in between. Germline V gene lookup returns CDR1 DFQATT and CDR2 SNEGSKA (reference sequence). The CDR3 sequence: CSASGSGSYEQYF. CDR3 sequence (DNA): TGCAGTGCTAGCGGGAGTGGGTCCTACGAGCAGTACTTC.

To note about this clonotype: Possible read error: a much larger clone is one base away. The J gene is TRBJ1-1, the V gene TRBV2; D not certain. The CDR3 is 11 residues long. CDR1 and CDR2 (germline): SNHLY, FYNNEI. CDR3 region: CTSSEETVAFF. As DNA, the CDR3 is TGTACCAGCAGTGAGGAAACAGTTGCTTTCTTT.

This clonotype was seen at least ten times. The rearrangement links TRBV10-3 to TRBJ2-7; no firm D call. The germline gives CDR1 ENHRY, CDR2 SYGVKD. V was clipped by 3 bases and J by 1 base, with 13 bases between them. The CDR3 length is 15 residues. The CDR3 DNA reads TGTGCCATCAGTGATCAAGCAGGCCCTTCCTACGAGCAGTACTTC. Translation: CAISDQAGPSYEQYF.

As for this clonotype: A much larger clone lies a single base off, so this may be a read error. In nucleotides, the CDR3 is TGTGCCAGCGGCCGGGACTTCGTCTCTGGGGCCAACGTCCTGACTTTC. Its translation is CASGRDFVSGANVLTF. The chain recombines TRBV25-1 with TRBJ2-6; weak D call: TRBD2 (6 bases). With 8 bases removed from V and 0 bases from J, the gap between germline ends came to 14 bases. CDR1 is MGHDK, CDR2 SYGVNS, per germline. CDR3 length: 16 amino acids.

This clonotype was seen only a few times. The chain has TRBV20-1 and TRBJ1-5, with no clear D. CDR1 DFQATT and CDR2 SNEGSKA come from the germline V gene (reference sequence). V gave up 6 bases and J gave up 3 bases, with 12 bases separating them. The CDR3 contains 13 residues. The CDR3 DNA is TGCAGTGCCCAGGACGGGAACAATCAGCCCCAGCATTTT. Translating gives CSAQDGNNQPQHF.

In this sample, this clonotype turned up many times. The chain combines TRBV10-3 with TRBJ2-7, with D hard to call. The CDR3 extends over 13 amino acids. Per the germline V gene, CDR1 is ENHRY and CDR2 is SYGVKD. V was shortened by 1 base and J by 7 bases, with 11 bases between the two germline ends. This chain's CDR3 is CAISEFSRWEQYF. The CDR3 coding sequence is TGTGCCATCAGTGAGTTCAGTCGGTGGGAGCAGTACTTC.

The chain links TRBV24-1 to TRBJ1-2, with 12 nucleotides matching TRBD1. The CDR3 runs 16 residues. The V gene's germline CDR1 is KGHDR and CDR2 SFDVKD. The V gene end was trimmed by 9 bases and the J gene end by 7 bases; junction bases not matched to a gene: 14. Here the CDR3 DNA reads TGTGCCACCGAACCCGGGACAGGGGGCGCATCCGTTGGCTACACCTTC. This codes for CATEPGTGGASVGYTF.

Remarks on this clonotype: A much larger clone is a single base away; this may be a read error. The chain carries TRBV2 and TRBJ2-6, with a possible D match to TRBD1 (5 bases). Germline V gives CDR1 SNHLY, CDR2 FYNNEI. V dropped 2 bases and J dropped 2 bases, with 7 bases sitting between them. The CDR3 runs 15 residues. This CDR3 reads CASSESRAGANVLTF. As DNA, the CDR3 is TGTGCCAGCAGTGAATCCAGGGCTGGGGCCAACGTCCTGACTTTC.